The clone carrying this TCR beta chain was recorded at least ten times. Because it lacks the conserved phenylalanine or tryptophan at the end, this CDR3 is likely a read error. The data originate from a study of T cells in Graves' hyperthyroidism and ophthalmopathy. Regions amplified from RNA transcripts were the TCR beta CDR3 regions. A first-round RT-PCR of the TCR CDR3 used the HTBI primer set. TCRdb redid the calling of the multiplex PCR reads with MiXCR, one entry per CDR3 protein. Here the sample spans fewer than 750,000 distinct CDR3 sequences, roughly 15% being singletons. Each 10 ml fresh peripheral blood draw supplied the PBMCs. Input material: blood. The clonotype was recovered from a woman in her 40s with Graves' ophthalmopathy.

The CDR3 reads CASSLAGGTHGTEAFL. For the CDR3, the DNA is TGTGCCAGCAGCTTGGCAGGGGGGACCCACGGGACTGAAGCTTTCCTT. The chain uses TRBV27 and TRBJ1-1, with TRBD1 identical over 7 bases. The J segment lost 5 bases and the V segment lost 6 bases, leaving 15 bases of the junction unmatched. The length of the CDR3 is 16 residues. The V gene's germline CDR1 is MNHEY and CDR2 SMNVEV (reference sequence).